One T cell receptor beta chain is described in this entry. The sample belongs to a study of shared T cell receptors in the human thymus. The J segment lost 8 bases and the V segment lost 6 bases, leaving 12 bases of the junction unmatched. The CDR3 totals 15 residues. Germline values: CDR1 SNHLY, CDR2 FYNNEI. The protocol was immunoSEQ multiplex PCR, while the TCRdb copy is restricted to in-frame clones and leaves out a portion. The table lists hundreds of thousands of clones, around 87% of them singletons. This same sample was also taken into another study, of human thymus T cells. That paper notes: Corrective cardiac operations yielded the resected thymus tissue.

This receptor was obtained from a boy in the first two years of life with a congenital heart defect. This chain links TRBV2 with TRBJ1-4; TRBD1 matches at 7 bases. Input material: thymocytes. The CDR3 region is CASSRRGDSREKLFF. The CDR3 DNA reads as TGTGCCAGCAGCCGGAGAGGGGACAGTCGAGAAAAACTGTTTTTT. Together with reference TRBV2 and TRBJ1-4, the CDR3 gives the full variable domain: EPEVTQTPSHQVTQMGQEVILRCVPISNHLYFYWYRQILGQKVEFLVSFYNNEISEKSEIFDDQFSVERPDGSNFTLKIRSTKLEDSAMYFCASSRRGDSREKLFFGSGTQLSVL.